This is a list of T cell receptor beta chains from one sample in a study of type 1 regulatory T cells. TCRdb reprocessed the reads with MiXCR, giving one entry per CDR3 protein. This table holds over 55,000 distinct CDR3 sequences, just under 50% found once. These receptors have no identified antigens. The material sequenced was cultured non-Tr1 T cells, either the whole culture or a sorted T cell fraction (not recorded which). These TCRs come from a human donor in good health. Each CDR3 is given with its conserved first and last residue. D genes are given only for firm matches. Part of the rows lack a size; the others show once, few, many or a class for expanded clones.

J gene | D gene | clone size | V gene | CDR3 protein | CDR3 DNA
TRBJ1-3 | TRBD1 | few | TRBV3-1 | CASSPRDRGANTIYF | TGTGCCAGCAGCCCCCGGGACAGGGGGGCAAACACCATATATTTT
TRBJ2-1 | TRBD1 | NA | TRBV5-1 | CASSLGGGRLYNEQFF | TGCGCCAGCAGCTTGGGAGGGGGCAGGCTGTACAATGAGCAGTTCTTC
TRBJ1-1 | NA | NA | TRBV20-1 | CSASFGHLMNTEAFF | TGCAGTGCTAGTTTTGGACACCTCATGAACACTGAAGCTTTCTTT
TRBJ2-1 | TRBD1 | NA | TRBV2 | CASSEARGTGQFF | TGTGCCAGCAGTGAAGCAAGAGGGACAGGCCAGTTCTTC
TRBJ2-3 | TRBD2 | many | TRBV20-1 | CSAPQAGGGTDTQYF | TGCAGTGCTCCACAAGCGGGGGGGGGCACAGATACGCAGTATTTT
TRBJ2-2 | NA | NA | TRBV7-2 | CASSSGSNIGELFF | TGTGCCAGCAGCTCCGGGTCTAACATCGGGGAGCTGTTTTTT
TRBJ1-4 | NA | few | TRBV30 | CAWDGRFNEKLFF | TGTGCCTGGGACGGACGGTTTAATGAAAAACTGTTTTTT
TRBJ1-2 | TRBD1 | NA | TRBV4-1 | CASSQPDREDGYTF | TGCGCCAGCAGCCAACCGGACAGGGAGGATGGCTACACCTTC
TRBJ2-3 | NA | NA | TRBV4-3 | CASNRLDGGGGVLTDTQYF | TGCGCCAGCAACCGCCTAGACGGGGGCGGGGGCGTCCTGACAGATACGCAGTATTTT
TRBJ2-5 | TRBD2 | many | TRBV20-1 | CSARHGTSGGQETQYF | TGCAGTGCTAGACATGGGACTAGCGGGGGCCAAGAGACCCAGTACTTC
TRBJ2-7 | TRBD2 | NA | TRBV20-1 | CSAREGSGGLNEQYF | TGCAGTGCTAGAGAGGGTAGCGGGGGATTAAACGAGCAGTACTTC
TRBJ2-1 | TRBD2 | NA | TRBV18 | CASSRLAGNEQFF | TGTGCCAGCTCACGACTAGCGGGGAATGAGCAGTTCTTC
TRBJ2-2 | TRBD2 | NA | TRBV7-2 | CTTRAGGIPGELFF | TGTACCACGAGAGCGGGGGGGATTCCCGGGGAGCTGTTTTTT
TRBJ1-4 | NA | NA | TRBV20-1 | CSAADRRNEKLFF | TGCAGTGCTGCAGACAGGAGAAATGAAAAACTGTTTTTT
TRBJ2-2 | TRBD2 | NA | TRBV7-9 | CASSRTSGGTNTGELFF | TGTGCCAGCAGCCGAACTAGCGGGGGTACGAACACCGGGGAGCTGTTTTTT
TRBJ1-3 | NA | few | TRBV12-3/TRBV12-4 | CASSLGARRSGNTIYF | TGTGCCAGCAGTTTAGGTGCACGTCGCTCTGGAAACACCATATATTTT
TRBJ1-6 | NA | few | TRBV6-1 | CASTYLTGSNSPLHF | TGTGCCAGCACCTATTTGACAGGCTCTAATTCACCCCTCCACTTT
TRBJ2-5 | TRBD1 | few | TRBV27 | CASSLTDRARETQYF | TGTGCCAGCAGTTTAACGGACAGGGCTCGGGAGACCCAGTACTTC
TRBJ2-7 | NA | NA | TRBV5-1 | CASSLSGRFYEQYF | TGCGCCAGCAGCCTCTCCGGACGGTTCTACGAGCAGTACTTC
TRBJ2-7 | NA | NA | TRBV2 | CASSPRTHNYEQYF | TGTGCCAGCAGCCCCAGGACCCACAACTACGAGCAGTACTTC
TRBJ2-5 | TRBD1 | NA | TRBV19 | CASSIGQGRQETQYF | TGTGCCAGTAGTATAGGACAGGGTCGGCAAGAGACCCAGTACTTC
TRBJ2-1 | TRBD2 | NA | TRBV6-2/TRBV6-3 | CASSYKRAGGPNEQFF | TGTGCCAGCAGTTATAAAAGAGCGGGGGGGCCCAATGAGCAGTTCTTC
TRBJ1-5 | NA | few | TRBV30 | CAWSPPGPVNQPQHF | TGTGCCTGGAGTCCTCCGGGACCGGTCAATCAGCCCCAGCATTTT
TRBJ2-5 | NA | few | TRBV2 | CASRTAQETQYF | TGTGCCAGTAGGACGGCCCAAGAGACCCAGTACTTC
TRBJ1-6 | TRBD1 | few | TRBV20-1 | CSARDRRQGVWSPLHF | TGCAGTGCTAGAGATCGGAGACAGGGGGTTTGGTCACCCCTCCACTTT
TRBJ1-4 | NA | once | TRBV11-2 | CTSSPSLGAFGWELFF | TGTACCAGCAGCCCCAGCCTCGGAGCCTTCGGATGGGAACTGTTTTTT
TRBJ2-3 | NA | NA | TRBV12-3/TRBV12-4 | CASSSRDTQYF | TGTGCCAGCAGCTCACGAGATACGCAGTATTTT
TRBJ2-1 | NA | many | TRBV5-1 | CASSLSSPSNEQFF | TGCGCCAGCAGCTTGTCTAGCCCGAGCAATGAGCAGTTCTTC
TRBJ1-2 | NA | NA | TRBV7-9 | CASSLGPPNYGYTF | TGTGCCAGCAGCTTGGGGCCACCAAACTATGGCTACACCTTC
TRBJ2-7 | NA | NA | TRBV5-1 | CASRDAPDSYEQYF | TGCGCCAGCCGGGACGCCCCTGACTCCTACGAGCAGTACTTC
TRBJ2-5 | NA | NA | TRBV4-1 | CASSQSVLLETQYF | TGCGCCAGCAGCCAAAGCGTCCTCCTGGAGACCCAGTACTTC
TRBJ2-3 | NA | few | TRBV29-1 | CSVASEGNTQYF | TGCAGCGTCGCTTCCGAGGGGAATACGCAGTATTTT
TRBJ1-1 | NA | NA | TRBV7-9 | CASSRYGRNTEAFF | TGTGCCAGCAGCCGGTATGGTAGGAACACTGAAGCTTTCTTT
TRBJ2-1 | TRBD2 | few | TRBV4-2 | CASSQVPHLAGSTNEQFF | TGTGCCAGCAGCCAGGTCCCCCACCTAGCGGGGAGTACCAATGAGCAGTTCTTC
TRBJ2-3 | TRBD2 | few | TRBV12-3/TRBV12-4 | CASSFDTSGTDTQYF | TGTGCCAGCAGTTTCGATACTAGCGGCACAGATACGCAGTATTTT
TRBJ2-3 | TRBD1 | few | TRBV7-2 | CASSSGQGGKDTQYF | TGTGCCAGCAGCTCAGGACAGGGGGGCAAGGATACGCAGTATTTT
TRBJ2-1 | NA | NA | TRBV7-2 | CASSLEVWGDNEQFF | TGTGCCAGCAGCCTGGAGGTCTGGGGGGACAATGAGCAGTTCTTC
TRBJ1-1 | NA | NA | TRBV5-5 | CASSLLAGVTEAFF | TGTGCCAGCAGCTTGCTCGCAGGGGTAACTGAAGCTTTCTTT
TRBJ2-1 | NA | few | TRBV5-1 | CASSLLGLSSYNEQFF | TGCGCCAGCAGCTTGTTAGGGCTGAGCTCCTACAATGAGCAGTTCTTC
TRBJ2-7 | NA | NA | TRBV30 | CAWSVSSYEQYF | TGTGCCTGGAGTGTCAGCTCCTACGAGCAGTACTTC
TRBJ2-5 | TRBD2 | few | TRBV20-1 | CSASQFSVAGVHQETQYF | TGCAGTGCTAGTCAGTTCAGCGTGGCGGGGGTGCACCAAGAGACCCAGTACTTC
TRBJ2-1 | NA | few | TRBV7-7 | CASSPSYGWRFF | TGTGCCAGCAGCCCGTCCTATGGTTGGCGGTTCTTC
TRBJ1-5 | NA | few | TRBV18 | CASSENQGSNQPQHF | TGTGCCAGCTCAGAGAATCAGGGTAGCAATCAGCCCCAGCATTTT
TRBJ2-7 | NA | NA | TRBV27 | CASSSRANYEQYF | TGTGCCAGCAGTTCCAGGGCTAACTACGAGCAGTACTTC
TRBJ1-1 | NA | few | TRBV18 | CASSPQGTWNGTEAFF | TGTGCCAGCTCACCACAGGGTACGTGGAATGGGACTGAAGCTTTCTTT
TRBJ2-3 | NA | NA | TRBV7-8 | CASRDLFPDTQYF | TGTGCCAGCAGGGACCTTTTTCCAGATACGCAGTATTTT
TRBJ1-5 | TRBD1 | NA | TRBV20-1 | CSPPDRESAQPQHF | TGCAGTCCCCCGGACAGGGAGAGTGCTCAGCCCCAGCATTTT
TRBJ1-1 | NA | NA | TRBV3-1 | CASSFTGGNTEAFF | TGTGCCAGCAGCTTCACCGGGGGGAACACTGAAGCTTTCTTT
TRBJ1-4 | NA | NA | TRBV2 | CASKGLSGDEKLFF | TGTGCCAGCAAGGGGCTCTCGGGGGATGAAAAACTGTTTTTT